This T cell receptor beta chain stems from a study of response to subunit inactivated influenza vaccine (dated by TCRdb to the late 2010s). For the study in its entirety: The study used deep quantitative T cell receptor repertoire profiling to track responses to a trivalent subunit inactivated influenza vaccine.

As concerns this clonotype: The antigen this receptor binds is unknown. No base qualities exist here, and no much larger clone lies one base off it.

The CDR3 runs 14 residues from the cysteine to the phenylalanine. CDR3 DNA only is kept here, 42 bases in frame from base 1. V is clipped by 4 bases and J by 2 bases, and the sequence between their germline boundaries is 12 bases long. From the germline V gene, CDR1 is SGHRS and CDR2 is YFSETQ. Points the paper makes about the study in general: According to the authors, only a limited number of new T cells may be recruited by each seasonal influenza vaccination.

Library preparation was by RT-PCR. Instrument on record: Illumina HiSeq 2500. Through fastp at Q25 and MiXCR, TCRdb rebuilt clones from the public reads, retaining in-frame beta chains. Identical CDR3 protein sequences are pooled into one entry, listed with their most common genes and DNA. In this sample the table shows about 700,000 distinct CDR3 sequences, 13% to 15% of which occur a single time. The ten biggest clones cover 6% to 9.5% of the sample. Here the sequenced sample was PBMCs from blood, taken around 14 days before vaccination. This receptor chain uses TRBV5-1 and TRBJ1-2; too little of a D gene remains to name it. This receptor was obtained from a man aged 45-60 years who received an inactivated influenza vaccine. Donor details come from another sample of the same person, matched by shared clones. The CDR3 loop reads CASSPTGNNYGYTF. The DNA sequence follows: TGCGCCAGCAGCCCTACTGGAAACAACTATGGCTACACCTTC.